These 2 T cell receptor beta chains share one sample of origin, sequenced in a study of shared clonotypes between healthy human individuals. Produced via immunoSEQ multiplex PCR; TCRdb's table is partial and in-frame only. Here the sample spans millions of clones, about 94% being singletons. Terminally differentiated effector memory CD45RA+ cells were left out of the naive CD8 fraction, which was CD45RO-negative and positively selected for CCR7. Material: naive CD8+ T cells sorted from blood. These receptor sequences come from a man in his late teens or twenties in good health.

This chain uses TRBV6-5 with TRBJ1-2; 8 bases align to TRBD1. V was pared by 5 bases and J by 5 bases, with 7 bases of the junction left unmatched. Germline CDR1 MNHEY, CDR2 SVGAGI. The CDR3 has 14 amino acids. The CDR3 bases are TGTGCCAGCAGTCCCCGGACAGGGAGGTATGGCTACACCTTC. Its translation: CASSPRTGRYGYTF.

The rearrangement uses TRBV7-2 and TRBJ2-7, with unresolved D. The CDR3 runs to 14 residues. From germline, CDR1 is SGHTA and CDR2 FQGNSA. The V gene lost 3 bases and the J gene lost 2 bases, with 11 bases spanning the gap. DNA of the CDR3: TGTGCCAGCAGCTTCCCCCCCCCTCCCTACGAGCAGTACTTC. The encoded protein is CASSFPPPPYEQYF.